The subject of this entry is one TCR beta chain. The data stem from a study of blood T cell repertoires in COVID-19. For the study at large: Sites in the United States, Italy and Spain provided acute and convalescent COVID-19 samples. T cells, B-cell-depleted T cells, or PBMCs provided the cDNA or gDNA that served as material.

Germline V gene sequence: CDR1 SGHNT, CDR2 YYREEE (reference sequence). V lost 9 bases to trimming and J lost 8 bases, with 23 bases between them. The CDR3 is made up of 14 amino acids. In the original workflow: How many nucleated cells were present was estimated from reference gene primer amplification. Here immunoSEQ multiplex PCR was the method, and the copy in TCRdb shows in-frame clones only, minus some. The V and J calls and the clone size are those of that table, but D and trimming were determined from the DNA. This table holds some 260,000 clones, over 75% found once. The TCR was taken from a human donor in a cohort sampled during active COVID-19. The rearrangement links TRBV5-4 to TRBJ1-2; perhaps TRBD1 as D (5 bases). Sequencing was performed on peripheral blood. CDR3 amino acids: CATTLVERRGGYTF. The CDR3, as DNA: TGTGCCACGACGCTCGTCGAGCGGAGGGGCGGCTACACCTTC.